These T cell receptor beta chains were read from a single sample in a study of blood T cell repertoires in COVID-19. TCRdb keeps only in-frame clones here, not all; method: immunoSEQ multiplex PCR. The table shows 350,000 to 450,000 clones, with approximately 86% occurring only once. The sequenced sample consisted of peripheral blood. These receptors were obtained from a woman aged 55-69 years with COVID-19, enrolled during active disease. CDR3s include the opening cysteine and the closing phenylalanine or tryptophan. D genes are given only for firm matches.

v_gene,j_gene,d_gene,CDR3aa,CDR3nt
TRBV4-3,TRBJ2-7,TRBD2,CASSRRLGRGATYEQYF,TGCGCCAGCAGCCGACGACTTGGGCGGGGGGCCACCTACGAGCAGTACTTC
TRBV7-2,TRBJ1-2,-,CASSLQAGSNYGYTF,TGTGCCAGCAGCTTACAAGCGGGGTCTAACTATGGCTACACCTTC
TRBV18,TRBJ2-2,-,CASSKGLPPFSGELFF,TGTGCCAGCTCAAAAGGACTACCTCCTTTCAGCGGGGAGCTGTTTTTT
TRBV12-5,TRBJ1-1,-,CASGLAGRALTGLNTEAFF,TGTGCTAGTGGTTTGGCAGGTCGGGCGCTGACAGGTCTGAACACTGAAGCTTTCTTT
TRBV19,TRBJ1-1,-,CASSMKFAGAKSTEAFF,TGTGCCAGTAGTATGAAATTTGCAGGGGCAAAGAGTACTGAAGCTTTCTTT
TRBV7-2,TRBJ2-5,-,CASSPTGVRETQYF,TGTGCCAGCAGCCCCACCGGGGTGAGGGAGACCCAGTACTTC
TRBV19,TRBJ2-7,TRBD1,CASSGDRGSYEQYF,TGTGCCAGTAGCGGTGACAGGGGAAGTTACGAGCAGTACTTC
TRBV3-1/TRBV3-2,TRBJ1-3,-,CASSQDTGGGNTIYF,TGTGCCAGCAGCCAAGATACCGGCGGGGGAAACACCATATATTTT
TRBV19,TRBJ1-5,TRBD1,CASSPTGGASQPQHF,TGTGCCAGTAGTCCCACAGGGGGCGCGTCTCAGCCCCAGCATTTT
TRBV5-4,TRBJ2-2,TRBD1,CASSLRQTGGHGELFF,TGTGCCAGCAGCTTGCGACAAACAGGGGGCCACGGGGAGCTGTTTTTT
TRBV7-9,TRBJ1-3,-,CASSFLGPSSGNTIYF,TGTGCCAGCAGCTTCCTGGGGCCCAGCTCTGGAAACACCATATATTTT
TRBV5-4,TRBJ1-1,-,CASSLLSTPLDEAFF,TGTGCCAGCAGCTTGCTATCGACACCCCTCGATGAAGCTTTCTTT
TRBV4-3,TRBJ1-6,-,CASSQDWLGAGYNSPLHF,TGCGCCAGCAGCCAAGATTGGTTGGGGGCAGGGTATAATTCACCCCTCCACTTT
TRBV19,TRBJ1-3,-,CASSPYSLSSGNTIYF,TGTGCCAGTTCCCCCTACTCCCTGAGCTCTGGAAACACCATATATTTT
TRBV18,TRBJ1-6,-,CASSPVTGPLHF,TGTGCCAGCTCACCAGTTACGGGTCCCCTCCACTTT
TRBV6-1,TRBJ2-2,-,CASSDQGKNTGELFF,TGTGCCAGCAGTGACCAGGGAAAGAACACCGGGGAGCTGTTTTTT